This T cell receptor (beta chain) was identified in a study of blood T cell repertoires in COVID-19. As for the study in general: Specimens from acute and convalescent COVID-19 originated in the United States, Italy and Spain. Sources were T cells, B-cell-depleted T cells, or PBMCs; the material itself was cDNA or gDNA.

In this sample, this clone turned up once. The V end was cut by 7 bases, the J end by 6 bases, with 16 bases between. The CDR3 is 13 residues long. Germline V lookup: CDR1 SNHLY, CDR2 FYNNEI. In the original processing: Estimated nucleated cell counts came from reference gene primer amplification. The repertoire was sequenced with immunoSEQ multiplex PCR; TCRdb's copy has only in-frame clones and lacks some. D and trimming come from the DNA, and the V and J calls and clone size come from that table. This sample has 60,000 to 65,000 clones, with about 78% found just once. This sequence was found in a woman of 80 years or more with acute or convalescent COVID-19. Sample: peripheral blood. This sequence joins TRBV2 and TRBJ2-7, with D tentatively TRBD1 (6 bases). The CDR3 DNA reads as TGTGCCAGCAACCCAGGGGTGGGTCTCGAGCAGTACTTC. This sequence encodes CASNPGVGLEQYF.